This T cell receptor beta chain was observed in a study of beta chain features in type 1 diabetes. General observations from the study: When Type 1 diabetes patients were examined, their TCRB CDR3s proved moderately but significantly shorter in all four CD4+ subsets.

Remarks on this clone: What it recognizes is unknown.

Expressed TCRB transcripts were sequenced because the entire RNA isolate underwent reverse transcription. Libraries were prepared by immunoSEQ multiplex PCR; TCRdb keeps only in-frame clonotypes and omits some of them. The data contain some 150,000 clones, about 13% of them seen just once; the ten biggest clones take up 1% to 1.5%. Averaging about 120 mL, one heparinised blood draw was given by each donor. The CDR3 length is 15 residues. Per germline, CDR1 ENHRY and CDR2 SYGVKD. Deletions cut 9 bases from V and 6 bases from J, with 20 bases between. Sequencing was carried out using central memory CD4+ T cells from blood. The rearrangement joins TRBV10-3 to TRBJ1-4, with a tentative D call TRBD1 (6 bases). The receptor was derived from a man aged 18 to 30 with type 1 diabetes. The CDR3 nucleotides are TGTGCCATTCGACGGGGGCCAAGCTCGGATGAAAAACTGTTTTTT. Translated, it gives CAIRRGPSSDEKLFF.